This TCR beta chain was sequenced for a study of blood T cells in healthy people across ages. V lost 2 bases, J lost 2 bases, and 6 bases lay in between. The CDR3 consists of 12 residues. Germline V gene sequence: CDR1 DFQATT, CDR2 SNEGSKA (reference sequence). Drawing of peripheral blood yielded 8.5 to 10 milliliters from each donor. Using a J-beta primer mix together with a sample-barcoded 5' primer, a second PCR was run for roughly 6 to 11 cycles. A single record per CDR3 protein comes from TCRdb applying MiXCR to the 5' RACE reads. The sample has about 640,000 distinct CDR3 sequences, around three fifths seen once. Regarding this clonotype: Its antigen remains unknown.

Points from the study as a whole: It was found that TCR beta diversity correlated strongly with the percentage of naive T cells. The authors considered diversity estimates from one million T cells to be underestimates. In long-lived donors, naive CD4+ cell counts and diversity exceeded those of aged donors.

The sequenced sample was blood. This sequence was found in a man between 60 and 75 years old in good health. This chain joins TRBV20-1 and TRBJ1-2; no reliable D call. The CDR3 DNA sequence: TGCAGTGCTAGACAGGACAACTATGGCTACACCTTC. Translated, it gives CSARQDNYGYTF.